This TCR beta chain was recorded in a study of cytomegalovirus exposure and HLA in healthy donors. Sequenced by immunoSEQ multiplex PCR; TCRdb stores in-frame clones only, minus some. The sample has roughly 330,000 clones; approximately 90% are singletons. Trimming stripped 5 bases from V and 3 bases from J, with 10 bases between. Germline V lookup: CDR1 SGHVS, CDR2 FQNEAQ. This CDR3 region has 13 residues. Specimen: PBMCs. The rearrangement uses TRBV7-8 and TRBJ2-5; maybe TRBD2 (5 bases). The sequence came from a woman in her thirties in good health and CMV-seropositive. The CDR3 DNA reads as TGTGCCAGCAGCCGGGATGTGAAAGAGACCCAGTACTTC. Its protein product is CASSRDVKETQYF. Full variable domain (missing parts from reference TRBV7-8 and TRBJ2-5): GAGVSQSPRYKVAKRGQDVALRCDPISGHVSLFWYQQALGQGPEFLTYFQNEAQLDKSGLPSDRFFAERPEGSVSTLKIQRTQQEDSAVYLCASSRDVKETQYFGPGTRLLVL.